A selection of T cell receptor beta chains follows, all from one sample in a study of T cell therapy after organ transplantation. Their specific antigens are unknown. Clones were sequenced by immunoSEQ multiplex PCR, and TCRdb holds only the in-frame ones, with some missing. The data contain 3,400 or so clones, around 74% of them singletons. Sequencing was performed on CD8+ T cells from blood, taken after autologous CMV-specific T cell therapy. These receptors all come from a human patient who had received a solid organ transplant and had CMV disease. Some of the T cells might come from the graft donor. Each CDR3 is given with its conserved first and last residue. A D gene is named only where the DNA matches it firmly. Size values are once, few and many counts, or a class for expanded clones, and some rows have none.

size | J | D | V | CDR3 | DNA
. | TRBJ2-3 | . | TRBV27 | CASTSGFTDTQYF | TGTGCCAGCACCTCCGGATTCACAGATACGCAGTATTTT
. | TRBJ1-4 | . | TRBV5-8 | CASSPGGGLFF | TGTGCCAGCAGCCCGGGGGGGGGACTGTTTTTT
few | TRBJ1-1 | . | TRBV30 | CAHSENTEAFF | TGTGCTCATTCAGAGAACACTGAAGCTTTCTTT
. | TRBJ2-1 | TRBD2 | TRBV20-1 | CSASTSGEQFF | TGCAGTGCTAGCACTAGCGGGGAGCAATTCTTC
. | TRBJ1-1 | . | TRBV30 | CAWTRTMNTEAFF | TGTGCCTGGACCCGTACGATGAACACTGAAGCTTTCTTT
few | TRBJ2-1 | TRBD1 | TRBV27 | CASSSQGVPYNEQFF | TGTGCCAGCAGTTCTCAGGGGGTTCCCTACAATGAGCAGTTCTTC
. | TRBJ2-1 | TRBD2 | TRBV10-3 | CAINAAGPDSYNEQFF | TGTGCCATTAACGCAGCGGGGCCGGACTCCTACAATGAGCAGTTCTTC
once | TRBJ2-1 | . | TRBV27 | CASSLGGSYNEQFF | TGTGCCAGCAGTTTAGGGGGCTCCTACAATGAGCAGTTCTTC
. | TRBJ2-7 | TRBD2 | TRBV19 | CASSMTSGSYEQYF | TGTGCCAGTAGTATGACTAGCGGGAGCTACGAGCAGTACTTC
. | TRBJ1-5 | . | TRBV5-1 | CASSRTSGSNQPQHF | TGCGCCAGCAGCAGGACGTCGGGGAGCAATCAGCCCCAGCATTTT
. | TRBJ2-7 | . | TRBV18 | CASSPTSSGEYEQYF | TGTGCCAGCTCACCAACGAGTAGCGGAGAGTACGAGCAGTACTTC
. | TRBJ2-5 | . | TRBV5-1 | CASSLDSIGETQYF | TGCGCCAGCAGCCTAGACAGTATCGGAGAGACCCAGTACTTC
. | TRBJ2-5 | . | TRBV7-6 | CASGPGEQKETQYF | TGTGCCAGCGGACCAGGAGAACAGAAAGAGACCCAGTACTTC
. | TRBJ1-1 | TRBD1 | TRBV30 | CAWSSVGQFQAFF | TGTGCCTGGAGTTCGGTGGGACAGTTCCAAGCTTTCTTT
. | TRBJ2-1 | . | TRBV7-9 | CASSFPRGINNEQFF | TGTGCCAGCAGCTTCCCTCGCGGGATTAACAATGAGCAGTTCTTC
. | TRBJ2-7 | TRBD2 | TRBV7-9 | CASSSDKTSGTTYEQYF | TGTGCCAGCAGCTCGGACAAAACTAGCGGGACAACCTACGAGCAGTACTTC
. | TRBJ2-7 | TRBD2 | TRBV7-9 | CASSVRGGLYEQYF | TGTGCCAGCAGCGTTCGGGGAGGGCTCTACGAGCAGTACTTC
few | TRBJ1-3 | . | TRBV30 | CAWKATGNTIYF | TGTGCCTGGAAGGCAACTGGAAACACCATATATTTT
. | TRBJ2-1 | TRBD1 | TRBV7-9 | CASSLEGQGRQEQFF | TGTGCCAGCAGCTTAGAGGGACAGGGGCGACAGGAGCAGTTCTTC
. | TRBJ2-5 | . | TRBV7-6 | CASSPPIDWEQETQYF | TGTGCCAGCAGCCCCCCCATAGACTGGGAGCAAGAGACCCAGTACTTC
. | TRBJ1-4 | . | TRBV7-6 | CASSARQGEKLFF | TGTGCCAGCAGCGCTAGACAAGGGGAAAAACTGTTTTTT
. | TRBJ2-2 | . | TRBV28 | CASTLENTGELFF | TGTGCCTCCACGCTGGAGAACACCGGGGAGCTGTTTTTT
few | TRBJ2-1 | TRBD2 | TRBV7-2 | CASSWTSGKDEQFF | TGTGCCAGCAGCTGGACTAGCGGCAAGGATGAGCAGTTCTTC
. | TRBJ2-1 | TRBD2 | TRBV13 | CASSLGTGTSDYNEQFF | TGTGCCAGCAGCTTGGGGACCGGGACTAGCGATTACAATGAGCAGTTCTTC
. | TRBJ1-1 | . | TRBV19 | CASRLGVNTEAFF | TGTGCCAGTAGACTAGGAGTGAACACTGAAGCTTTCTTT
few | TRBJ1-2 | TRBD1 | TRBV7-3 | CASSPTGTGSYGYTF | TGTGCCAGCAGCCCCACCGGGACAGGGAGTTATGGCTACACCTTC